This entry lists 20 T cell receptor beta chains sequenced from one sample in a study of shared clonotypes between healthy human individuals. Terminally differentiated effector memory CD45RA+ cells were excluded by CCR7 positive selection of CD45RO-negative cells. TCRdb's table, derived via immunoSEQ multiplex PCR, lists solely in-frame clones and lacks some. The sample yields 700,000 to 950,000 clones, roughly 96% seen once. The material sequenced was naive CD8+ T cells sorted from blood. Receptor source: a man aged 25-40 years in good health.

The chain couples TRBV5-1 to TRBJ1-1; possibly TRBD1 for D (5 bases). CDR3 length: 14 amino acids. Germline CDR1 SGHRS, CDR2 YFSETQ. The V end lost 0 bases, the J end lost 5 bases, and 11 bases lay between the germline ends. The CDR3 nucleotides read TGCGCCAGCAGCTTGGAAGGGCGGGGGACTGAAGCTTTCTTT. Protein product: CASSLEGRGTEAFF.

The chain uses TRBV5-1 and TRBJ2-3; 8 bases are a match to TRBD1. Trimming at V came to 4 bases and at J to 0 bases, leaving 13 bases not matched to a gene. CDR3 length: 18 amino acids. Germline V gene lookup returns CDR1 SGHRS and CDR2 YFSETQ. Here the CDR3 reads CASSGGQDEPLSTDTQYF. In nucleotides, the CDR3 is TGCGCCAGCAGCGGGGGACAGGACGAACCGCTTAGCACAGATACGCAGTATTTT.

The chain has TRBV9 and TRBJ2-7, with D maybe TRBD1 (6 bases). Trimming stripped 3 bases from V and 3 bases from J, with 10 bases between. There are 13 residues in the CDR3. Germline V gene lookup returns CDR1 SGDLS and CDR2 YYNGEE. CDR3 protein: CASSGLQGYEQYF. DNA of the CDR3: TGTGCCAGCAGCGGACTACAGGGCTACGAGCAGTACTTC. Combining the CDR3 with reference TRBV9 and TRBJ2-7 gives the whole variable domain DSGVTQTPKHLITATGQRVTLRCSPRSGDLSVYWYQQSLDQGLQFLIQYYNGEERAKGNILERFSAQQFPDLHSELNLSSLELGDSALYFCASSGLQGYEQYFGPGTRLTVT.

This chain joins TRBV29-1 and TRBJ1-2, with 11 bases fitting TRBD1. Germline V gives CDR1 SQVTM, CDR2 ANQGSEA. The CDR3 length is 15 residues. Losses at the gene ends were 0 bases for V and 3 bases for J; bases not matched to a gene: 3. CDR3 nucleotides: TGCAGCGTTGAAGACGGGACAGGGGGTTACTATGGCTACACCTTC. As protein: CSVEDGTGGYYGYTF.

The V and J genes are TRBV7-9 and TRBJ2-2; D is perhaps TRBD2 (5 bases). CDR1 is SEHNR, CDR2 FQNEAQ, per germline (reference sequence). V was pared by 5 bases and J by 0 bases, with 13 bases between. The CDR3 length is 16 residues. This chain's CDR3 is CASSPGEGPNTGELFF. In DNA, the CDR3 is TGTGCCAGCAGCCCGGGCGAGGGTCCGAACACCGGGGAGCTGTTTTTT.

A remark on this clone: In the same sample, other DNA sequences code for this CDR3. V is TRBV9 and J is TRBJ2-3; D uncertain. The CDR3 has 14 amino acids. In germline, CDR1 is SGDLS, CDR2 YYNGEE. Trimming cost V 0 bases and J 2 bases, with 7 bases left between them. CDR3 residues: CASSVEGITDTQYF. The DNA for the CDR3 is TGTGCCAGCAGCGTAGAGGGAATCACAGATACGCAGTATTTT.

The chain couples TRBV7-9 to TRBJ1-5; D uncertain. V lost 2 bases to trimming and J lost 7 bases, with 6 bases between them. The CDR3 covers 12 residues. CDR1 is SEHNR and CDR2 is FQNEAQ in the germline V gene (reference sequence). The CDR3 loop is CASSLMSQPQHF. The DNA for the CDR3 is TGTGCCAGCAGCTTAATGAGCCAGCCCCAGCATTTT.

This clone has a single count. The J gene is TRBJ2-7, the V gene TRBV5-5; a weak D match, TRBD1 (6 bases). V was trimmed by 1 base and J by 0 bases, leaving 14 bases between them. CDR3 length: 16 amino acids. Looked up from germline, CDR1 is SGHKS and CDR2 is YYEKEE (reference sequence). Written as DNA, the CDR3 is TGTGCCAGCAGCTTGCTCGTTAGGACAGTCTCCTACGAGCAGTACTTC. Amino acid sequence: CASSLLVRTVSYEQYF.

The CDR3 DNA reads as TGTGCCAGCAGCCAAGGACAGCAAATCCAGCCCCAGCATTTT. Translated, it gives CASSQGQQIQPQHF. The V call is TRBV6-5, the J call TRBJ1-5; TRBD1 is a possible D gene (6 bases). The CDR3 is made up of 14 amino acids. In germline, CDR1 is MNHEY, CDR2 SVGAGI. The ends were cut back, 6 bases at V and 7 bases at J, with 16 bases in the middle.

The CDR3 DNA follows: TGCGCCAGCAGCCAAGCCTGGACAGGGAACTATGGCTACACCTTC. It translates to CASSQAWTGNYGYTF. The chain joins TRBV4-3 to TRBJ1-2; 8 bases are a match to TRBD1. V was clipped by 1 base and J by 2 bases; unmatched bases: 3. The CDR3 loop spans 15 amino acids. CDR1 and CDR2 from the germline V gene are LGHNA and YSLEER.

The genes are TRBV5-5 and TRBJ2-5; D is uncertain. Trimming removed 2 bases from V and 5 bases from J, with 16 bases in between. From germline, CDR1 is SGHKS and CDR2 YYEKEE (reference sequence). This CDR3 region has 15 residues. The CDR3 loop is CASSFSGLVGETQYF. CDR3 bases: TGTGCCAGCAGCTTCTCCGGGTTGGTGGGGGAGACCCAGTACTTC.

V is TRBV19 and J is TRBJ1-5, with 8 positions matching TRBD1. Germline V gene lookup returns CDR1 LNHDA and CDR2 SQIVND (reference sequence). The CDR3 contains 14 residues. Germline trimming cut 10 bases from V and 7 bases from J; bases unmatched to any gene: 12. CDR3 nucleotide sequence: TGTGCCACCAAACGTTCAGGGGGCGGGCAGCCCCAGCATTTT. Its translation is CATKRSGGGQPQHF.

As regards this clone: The same CDR3 can be traced to other DNA sequences in this sample. The genes are TRBV9 and TRBJ2-7; TRBD1 agrees at 7 bases. Per the germline V gene, CDR1 is SGDLS and CDR2 is YYNGEE. After removal of 0 bases from V and 4 bases from J, the junction contained 4 bases not matched to a gene. This CDR3 region has 14 residues. In nucleotides, the CDR3 is TGTGCCAGCAGCGTAGGGACAGGAGCTTACGAGCAGTACTTC. Translating it yields CASSVGTGAYEQYF.

The rearrangement uses TRBV7-6 and TRBJ2-7, with TRBD2 as a possible D gene (5 bases). The CDR3 runs to 17 residues. Trimming left V 5 bases short and J 4 bases short, with 24 bases between. Germline V gene lookup returns CDR1 SGHVS and CDR2 FNYEAQ. This CDR3 is CASSLRLAGGGRYEQYF. The CDR3 bases are TGTGCCAGCAGCCTACGCCTGGCCGGAGGCGGAAGGTACGAGCAGTACTTC.

The chain links TRBV7-6 to TRBJ1-4; D might be TRBD1 (6 bases). The germline V gene encodes CDR1 SGHVS and CDR2 FNYEAQ. The CDR3 covers 14 residues. Trimming removed 5 bases from V and 5 bases from J, with 12 bases in between. The CDR3 reads CASSNRDTNEKLFF. The DNA for the CDR3 is TGTGCCAGCAGCAATCGGGACACGAATGAAAAACTGTTTTTT.

The chain is built from TRBV7-3 and TRBJ2-5; tentative D call: TRBD2 (5 bases). Germline loops: CDR1 SGHTA, CDR2 FQGTGA. The CDR3 spans 16 residues. V was cut by 1 base and J by 5 bases, with 17 bases left in between. The CDR3 loop reads CASSLIGGGSGETQYF. Here the CDR3 DNA reads TGTGCCAGCAGCTTAATCGGCGGAGGATCGGGGGAGACCCAGTACTTC.

The chain joins TRBV7-6 to TRBJ2-7, with a tentative D call TRBD2 (6 bases). From germline, CDR1 is SGHVS and CDR2 FNYEAQ. The CDR3 has 15 amino acids. Trimming removed 1 base from V and 1 base from J, with 11 bases in between. For the CDR3, the DNA is TGTGCCAGCAGCTTAGAAAGTAGCGGTTCCTACGAGCAGTACTTC. Translation: CASSLESSGSYEQYF.

The chain employs TRBV7-2 and TRBJ2-7; D is unclear. CDR1 and CDR2 from the germline V gene are SGHTA and FQGNSA. CDR3 length: 12 residues. With 5 bases removed from V and 3 bases from J, the gap between germline ends came to 8 bases. The CDR3, as DNA: TGTGCCAGCAGCCTTAGGGACTACGAGCAGTACTTC. Its translation is CASSLRDYEQYF.

The chain has TRBV9 and TRBJ2-7, with 8 bases matching TRBD2. Germline V gene data show CDR1 as SGDLS and CDR2 as YYNGEE. The CDR3 is 12 residues long. V trimming: 4 bases; J trimming: 13 bases; junction bases outside the gene matches: 10. The CDR3 region is CASSPPGGDLYF. The CDR3 bases are TGTGCCAGCAGCCCCCCCGGGGGGGACTTATACTTC.

The chain recombines TRBV7-9 with TRBJ2-7; 7 bases align to TRBD2. The V gene end was trimmed by 0 bases and the J gene end by 4 bases; junction bases not matched to a gene: 6. CDR1 SEHNR and CDR2 FQNEAQ come from the germline V gene (reference sequence). The CDR3 spans 15 residues. The chain's CDR3 is CASSLAGAGLYEQYF. Written as DNA, the CDR3 is TGTGCCAGCAGCTTAGCTGGTGCGGGACTATACGAGCAGTACTTC.